This T cell receptor (beta chain) originates from a study of cytomegalovirus exposure and HLA in healthy donors. The CDR3 is 16 amino acids. V dropped 5 bases and J dropped 6; count of bases not matched to a gene: 9. Per the germline V gene, CDR1 is SGHRS and CDR2 is YFSETQ. In the PCR, 60 Vbeta and 13 Jbeta primers were used. Generated by immunoSEQ multiplex PCR, the TCRdb table keeps only in-frame clones and is missing some. The data hold some 110,000 clones, with approximately 79% observed a single time. The receptor was isolated from a young man in good health and CMV-seropositive. The rearrangement links TRBV5-1 to TRBJ2-1; 12 positions agree with TRBD2. The sequenced sample consisted of PBMCs. The CDR3 here is CASRPLTSGGLNEQFF. The CDR3 coding sequence is TGCGCCAGCAGACCACTGACTAGCGGGGGTCTCAATGAGCAGTTCTTC. Full variable domain (remainder filled in from reference TRBV5-1 and TRBJ2-1): KAGVTQTPRYLIKTRGQQVTLSCSPISGHRSVSWYQQTPGQGLQFLFEYFSETQRNKGNFPGRFSGRQFSNSRSEMNVSTLELGDSALYLCASRPLTSGGLNEQFFGPGTRLTVL.